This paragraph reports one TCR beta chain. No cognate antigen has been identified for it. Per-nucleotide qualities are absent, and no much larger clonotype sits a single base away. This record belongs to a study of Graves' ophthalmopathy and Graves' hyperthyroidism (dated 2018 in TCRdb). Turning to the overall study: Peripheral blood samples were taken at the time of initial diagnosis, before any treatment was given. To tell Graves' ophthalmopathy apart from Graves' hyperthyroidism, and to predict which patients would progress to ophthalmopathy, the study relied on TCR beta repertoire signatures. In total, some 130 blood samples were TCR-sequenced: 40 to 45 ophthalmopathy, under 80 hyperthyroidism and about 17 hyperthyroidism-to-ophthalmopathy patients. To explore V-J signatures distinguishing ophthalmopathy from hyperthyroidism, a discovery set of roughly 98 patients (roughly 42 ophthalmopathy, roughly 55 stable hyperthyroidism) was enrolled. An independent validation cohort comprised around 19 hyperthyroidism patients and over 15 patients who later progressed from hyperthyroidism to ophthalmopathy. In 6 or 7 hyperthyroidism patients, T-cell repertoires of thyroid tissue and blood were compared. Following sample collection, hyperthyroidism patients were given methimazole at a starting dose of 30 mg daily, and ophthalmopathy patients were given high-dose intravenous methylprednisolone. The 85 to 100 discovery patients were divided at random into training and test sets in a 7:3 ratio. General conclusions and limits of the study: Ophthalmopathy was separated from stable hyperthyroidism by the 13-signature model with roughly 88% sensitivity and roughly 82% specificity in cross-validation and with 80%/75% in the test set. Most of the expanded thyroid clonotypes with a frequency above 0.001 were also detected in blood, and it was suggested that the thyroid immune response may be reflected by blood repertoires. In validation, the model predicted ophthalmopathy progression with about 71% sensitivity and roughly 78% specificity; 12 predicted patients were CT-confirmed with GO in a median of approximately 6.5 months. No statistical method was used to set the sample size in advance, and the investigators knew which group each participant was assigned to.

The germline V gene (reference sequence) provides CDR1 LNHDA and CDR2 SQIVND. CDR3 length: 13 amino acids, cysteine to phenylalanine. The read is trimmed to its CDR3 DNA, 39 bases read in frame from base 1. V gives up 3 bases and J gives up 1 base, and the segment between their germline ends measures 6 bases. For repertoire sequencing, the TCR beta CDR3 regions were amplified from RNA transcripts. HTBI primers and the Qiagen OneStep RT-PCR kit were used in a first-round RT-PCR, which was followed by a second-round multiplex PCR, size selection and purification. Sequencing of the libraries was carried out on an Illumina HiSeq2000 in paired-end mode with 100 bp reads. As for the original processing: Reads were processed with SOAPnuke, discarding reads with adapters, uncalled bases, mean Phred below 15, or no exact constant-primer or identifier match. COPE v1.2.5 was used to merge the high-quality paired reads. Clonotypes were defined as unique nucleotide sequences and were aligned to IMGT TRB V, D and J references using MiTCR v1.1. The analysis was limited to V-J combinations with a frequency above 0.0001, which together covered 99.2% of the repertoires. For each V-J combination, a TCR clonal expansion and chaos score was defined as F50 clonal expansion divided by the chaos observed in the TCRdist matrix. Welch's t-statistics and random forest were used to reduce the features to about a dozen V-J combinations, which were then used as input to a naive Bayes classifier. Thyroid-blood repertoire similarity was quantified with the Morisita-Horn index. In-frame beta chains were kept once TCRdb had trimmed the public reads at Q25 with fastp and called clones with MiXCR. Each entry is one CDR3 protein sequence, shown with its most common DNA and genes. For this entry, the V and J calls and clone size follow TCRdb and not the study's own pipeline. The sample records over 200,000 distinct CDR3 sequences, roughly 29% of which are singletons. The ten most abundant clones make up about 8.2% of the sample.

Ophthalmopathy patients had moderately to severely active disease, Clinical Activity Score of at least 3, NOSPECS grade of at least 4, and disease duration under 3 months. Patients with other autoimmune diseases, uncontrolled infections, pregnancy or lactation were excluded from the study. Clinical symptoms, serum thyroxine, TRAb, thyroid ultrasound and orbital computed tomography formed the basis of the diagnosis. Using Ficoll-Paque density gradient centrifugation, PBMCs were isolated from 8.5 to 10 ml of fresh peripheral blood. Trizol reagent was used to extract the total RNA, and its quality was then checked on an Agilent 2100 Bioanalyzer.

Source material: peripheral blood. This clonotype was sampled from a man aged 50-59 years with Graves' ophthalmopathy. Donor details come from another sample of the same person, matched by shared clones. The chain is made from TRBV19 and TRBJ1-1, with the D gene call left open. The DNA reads TGTGCCAGTAGTATGGTCCCGAACACTGAAGCTTTCTTT. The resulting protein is CASSMVPNTEAFF.